A single sample gave rise to the 30 T cell receptor beta chains below, sequenced in a study of OX40 agonist ivuxolimab in advanced cancers. To prepare the library, the immunoSEQ multiplex PCR assay was applied. What TCRdb holds here is the immuneACCESS table cut down to in-frame rearrangements. Part of the clones is not present; checked against another copy, under half of the missing clones reflect an unresolved V gene, and the others are unexplained. Here the sample has 80,000 to 100,000 clones; 94% occur a single time. Of the sample, 2.6% is held by the ten largest clones. The sequences come from CD4+ or CD8+ T cells sorted from blood, collected in a trial of the OX40 agonist ivuxolimab. These receptors came from an adult with an advanced solid tumor such as melanoma, head and neck, liver or kidney cancer.

The chain combines TRBV5-1 with TRBJ2-5; 13 bases agree with TRBD2. The J call may not be correct, given that the DNA end is closer to TRBJ2-7. This CDR3 is 15 amino acids long. CDR1 is SGHRS and CDR2 is YFSETQ in the germline V gene. The CDR3 region has the DNA TGCGCCAGCAGCGTGGGACTAGCGGGACCATACGAGCAGTACTTC. Encoded protein: CASSVGLAGPYEQYF.

This clone was seen a few times. The rearrangement uses TRBV10-1 and TRBJ2-5; 8 bases are shared with TRBD1. The CDR3 loop spans 13 amino acids. In germline, CDR1 is WNHNN, CDR2 SYGVQD (reference sequence). V lost 2 bases to trimming and J lost 4 bases; unmatched junction nucleotides: 0. The CDR3 loop reads CASSETGGETQYF. The CDR3 nucleotides read TGCGCCAGCAGTGAGACAGGGGGAGAGACCCAGTACTTC.

This clone was counted once. The chain carries TRBV4-2 and TRBJ2-7; 11 bases align to TRBD1. V was pared by 0 bases and J by 3 bases, with 10 bases of the junction left unmatched. The CDR3 is 18 amino acids. The germline CDR1 and CDR2 sequences are LGHNA and YNFKEQ. CDR3 in DNA: TGTGCCAGCAGCCAAGATGTCTTAGGGACAGGGGGTTTCTACGAGCAGTACTTC. Protein sequence: CASSQDVLGTGGFYEQYF.

The chain links TRBV5-4 to TRBJ2-3; tentative D call: TRBD1 (6 bases). Germline V gives CDR1 SGHNT, CDR2 YYREEE (reference sequence). The CDR3 runs 15 residues. The V and J ends lost 4 bases and 1 base respectively, with 13 bases between them. This CDR3 is CASSENHRGTDTQYF. CDR3 DNA sequence: TGTGCCAGCAGCGAAAACCACAGGGGCACAGATACGCAGTATTTT.

The chain is built from TRBV4-2 and TRBJ1-1, with D perhaps TRBD1 (6 bases). CDR1 and CDR2 (germline): LGHNA, YNFKEQ. Trimming removed 0 bases from V and 6 bases from J, with 17 bases in between. The CDR3 runs 16 residues. Written as DNA, the CDR3 is TGTGCCAGCAGCCAAGATGATTGGGGGCGCGCCCCTGAAGCTTTCTTT. This codes for CASSQDDWGRAPEAFF.

V usage is TRBV19 and J usage is TRBJ1-1; D unresolved. The germline gives CDR1 LNHDA, CDR2 SQIVND (reference sequence). V lost 7 bases and J 6 bases, leaving 9 bases between the germline ends. The CDR3 extends over 11 amino acids. CDR3 sequence (DNA): TGTGCCAGTATCCGTCGCGCTGAAGCTTTCTTT. Protein: CASIRRAEAFF.

The chain recombines TRBV2 with TRBJ1-5; no definite D call. The germline V gene has CDR1 SNHLY and CDR2 FYNNEI. The CDR3 contains 15 residues. V lost 6 bases and J 0 bases, leaving 12 bases between the germline ends. CDR3 bases: TGTGCCAGCAGGGACCAGGATTATAGCAATCAGCCCCAGCATTTT. It translates to CASRDQDYSNQPQHF. Full variable domain (outside the CDR3, taken from reference TRBV2 and TRBJ1-5): EPEVTQTPSHQVTQMGQEVILRCVPISNHLYFYWYRQILGQKVEFLVSFYNNEISEKSEIFDDQFSVERPDGSNFTLKIRSTKLEDSAMYFCASRDQDYSNQPQHFGDGTRLSIL.

The rearrangement links TRBV6-1 to TRBJ2-5, with 11 bases lining up with TRBD2. The length of the CDR3 is 16 residues. The junction had 5 bases not matched to a gene; V was cut back by 4 bases and J by 1 base. Germline loops: CDR1 MNHNS, CDR2 SASEGT. CDR3 bases: TGTGCCAGCAGTGGAACTAGCGGGGGCTCCCAAGAGACCCAGTACTTC. Its protein is CASSGTSGGSQETQYF.

The chain recombines TRBV4-1 with TRBJ2-2, with D tentatively TRBD1 (5 bases). CDR1 MGHRA and CDR2 YSYEKL come from the germline V gene. This CDR3 region has 15 residues. Trimming removed 1 base at V and 0 bases at J, with 6 bases between. The CDR3 sequence is CASSQGQSNTGELFF. The CDR3 DNA reads TGCGCCAGCAGCCAAGGACAGTCGAACACCGGGGAGCTGTTTTTT.

This sequence joins TRBV10-3 and TRBJ2-7, with D possibly TRBD1 on 6 matching bases. This CDR3 has 12 amino acids. The germline V and J ends were trimmed by 10 bases and 4 bases, with 14 bases remaining between them. Germline assignment: CDR1 ENHRY and CDR2 SYGVKD. CDR3 loop: CATHTGSYEQYF. The CDR3 DNA follows: TGTGCCACGCATACAGGGTCGTACGAGCAGTACTTC.

The chain links TRBV28 to TRBJ1-3; TRBD1 matches at 8 bases. V dropped 2 bases and J dropped 4; count of bases not matched to a gene: 10. This CDR3 is 17 amino acids long. Germline V CDR1 and CDR2: MDHEN, SYDVKM. DNA of the CDR3: TGTGCCAGCAGTTTAAGCCGCGGCAGGGGGCTGGGAAACACCATATATTTT. It yields the protein CASSLSRGRGLGNTIYF.

V gene TRBV13 combines with J gene TRBJ2-3; D tentatively reads TRBD1 or TRBD2 (6 bases each). Germline values: CDR1 PRHDT, CDR2 FYEKMQ (reference sequence). With 1 base removed from V and 2 bases from J, the gap between germline ends came to 16 bases. The CDR3 totals 17 residues. The CDR3 region has the DNA TGTGCCAGCAGCTTAGAGGGCGTTGGGGGGCCCACAGATACGCAGTATTTT. It specifies CASSLEGVGGPTDTQYF.

This chain uses TRBV5-1 with TRBJ2-2; TRBD2 agrees at 12 bases. This CDR3 comprises 17 residues. CDR1 is SGHRS, CDR2 YFSETQ, per germline. The ends lost 2 bases at V and 5 bases at J; junction bases unmatched: 7. The CDR3 bases are TGCGCCAGCAGCTTCACGACTAGCGGGAGTCATACCGGGGAGCTGTTTTTT. It codes for CASSFTTSGSHTGELFF. The whole variable domain, remainder taken from reference TRBV5-1 and TRBJ2-2, is KAGVTQTPRYLIKTRGQQVTLSCSPISGHRSVSWYQQTPGQGLQFLFEYFSETQRNKGNFPGRFSGRQFSNSRSEMNVSTLELGDSALYLCASSFTTSGSHTGELFFGEGSRLTVL.

The chain uses TRBV9 and TRBJ2-2, with D perhaps matching TRBD2 (6 bases). The germline V and J ends were trimmed by 0 bases and 1 base, with 7 bases remaining between them. The germline V gene encodes CDR1 SGDLS and CDR2 YYNGEE. This CDR3 has 15 amino acids. The CDR3 DNA reads as TGTGCCAGCAGCGTAGGGGGAGGGAACACCGGGGAGCTGTTTTTT. Translating it yields CASSVGGGNTGELFF.

The chain employs TRBV5-1 and TRBJ2-7; TRBD1 matches 7 bases. CDR3 length: 13 amino acids. CDR1 SGHRS and CDR2 YFSETQ come from the germline V gene. The J segment lost 2 bases and the V segment lost 4 bases, leaving 3 bases of the junction unmatched. The CDR3 here is CASSGDSPYEQYF. The CDR3 DNA follows: TGCGCCAGCAGCGGGGACAGCCCCTACGAGCAGTACTTC. Filled out from reference TRBV5-1 and TRBJ2-7, the complete variable domain reads KAGVTQTPRYLIKTRGQQVTLSCSPISGHRSVSWYQQTPGQGLQFLFEYFSETQRNKGNFPGRFSGRQFSNSRSEMNVSTLELGDSALYLCASSGDSPYEQYFGPGTRLTVT.

This rearrangement joins TRBV27 to TRBJ2-7, with no clear D. Germline loops: CDR1 MNHEY, CDR2 SMNVEV (reference sequence). CDR3 size: 14 residues. The V gene lost 2 bases and the J gene lost 2 bases, with 10 bases spanning the gap. The CDR3, as DNA: TGTGCCAGCAGTTTAAGGGCAGGCCCCTACGAGCAGTACTTC. Its protein product is CASSLRAGPYEQYF.

The chain recombines TRBV27 with TRBJ1-1; D gene uncertain. The germline V and J ends were trimmed by 3 bases and 4 bases, with 9 bases remaining between them. CDR1 is MNHEY, CDR2 SMNVEV, per germline (reference sequence). This CDR3 has 13 residues. The CDR3 protein is CASSFVGPTEAFF. The CDR3 DNA reads TGTGCCAGCAGTTTCGTCGGGCCCACTGAAGCTTTCTTT.

This CDR3 reads CASSLGSNQPQHF. For the CDR3, the DNA is TGTGCCAGCAGCTTAGGTAGCAATCAGCCCCAGCATTTT. The J gene is TRBJ1-5, the V gene TRBV5-6; unclear D gene. V lost 2 bases and J 0 bases, leaving 3 bases between the germline ends. The germline gives CDR1 SGHDT, CDR2 YYEEEE. This CDR3 comprises 13 residues.

This clone was observed once. The rearrangement joins TRBV19 to TRBJ2-2; 9 nucleotides align to TRBD1. The CDR3 totals 15 residues. The V gene's germline CDR1 is LNHDA and CDR2 SQIVND (reference sequence). J gave up 2 bases and V 9 bases, and 7 bases lay outside the gene matches. The CDR3 region is CASNTGQGNTGELFF. CDR3 nucleotides: TGTGCCAGCAACACGGGACAGGGAAACACCGGGGAGCTGTTTTTT.

CDR3 in amino acids: CASSTYSGSEQFF. The CDR3 bases are TGCGCCAGCAGCACATATAGCGGCAGTGAGCAGTTCTTC. V is TRBV5-1 and J is TRBJ2-1, with a possible D match to TRBD2 (6 bases). The germline CDR1 and CDR2 sequences are SGHRS and YFSETQ. V was cut by 4 bases and J by 9 bases, with 14 bases left in between. The CDR3 runs to 13 residues. The whole variable domain, filled in from reference TRBV5-1 and TRBJ2-1, reads KAGVTQTPRYLIKTRGQQVTLSCSPISGHRSVSWYQQTPGQGLQFLFEYFSETQRNKGNFPGRFSGRQFSNSRSEMNVSTLELGDSALYLCASSTYSGSEQFFGPGTRLTVL.

The chain links TRBV6-6 to TRBJ2-3; maybe TRBD2 (6 bases). The CDR3 is made up of 16 amino acids. Germline V gives CDR1 MNHNY, CDR2 SVGAGI (reference sequence). The V end was cut by 3 bases, the J end by 0 bases, with 13 bases between. The CDR3 region is CASSYRGSISTDTQYF. The CDR3 DNA follows: TGTGCCAGCAGTTATCGGGGGTCAATTAGCACAGATACGCAGTATTTT.

This sequence joins TRBV9 and TRBJ1-5; 8 positions agree with TRBD1. The CDR3 sequence is 16 residues long. The ends lost 0 bases at V and 5 bases at J; junction bases unmatched: 7. Germline loops: CDR1 SGDLS, CDR2 YYNGEE. In DNA form, the CDR3 reads TGTGCCAGCAGCGTAGGCGGGACAGGTTCTGATCAGCCCCAGCATTTT. Residues: CASSVGGTGSDQPQHF.

The chain is built from TRBV23-1 and TRBJ2-7; D is perhaps TRBD1 or TRBD2 (5 bases each). TRBV23-1 is recorded as an ORF, its role being uncertain. V gave up 9 bases and J gave up 6 bases, with 6 bases separating them. The CDR3 totals 9 residues. The CDR3 bases are TGCGCCAGTGGGGGCGAGCAGTACTTC. Its translation is CASGGEQYF.

In nucleotides, the CDR3 is TGTGCCAGCAGCCCGCAGGGAGATACGCAGTATTTT. Encoded protein: CASSPQGDTQYF. The chain has TRBV14 and TRBJ2-3, with a possible D match to TRBD1 (5 bases). V was shortened by 4 bases and J by 5 bases, with 7 bases between the two germline ends. The germline V gene encodes CDR1 SGHDN and CDR2 FVKESK. The CDR3 is 12 amino acids.

CDR3 protein: CASSLEGGRTDTQYF. The CDR3, as DNA: TGTGCCAGCAGCTTGGAAGGGGGTCGCACAGATACGCAGTATTTT. This chain uses TRBV5-8 with TRBJ2-3; possibly TRBD1 for D (6 bases). V was clipped by 0 bases and J by 1 base, with 9 bases between them. The CDR3 is made up of 15 amino acids. CDR1 and CDR2 from the germline V gene are SGHTS and YDEGEE. The entire variable domain, with the rest obtained from reference TRBV5-8 and TRBJ2-3, is as follows: EAGVTQSPTHLIKTRGQQATLRCSPISGHTSVYWYQQALGLGLQFLLWYDEGEERNRGNFPPRFSGRQFPNYSSELNVNALELEDSALYLCASSLEGGRTDTQYFGPGTRLTVL.

The J gene is TRBJ1-1, the V gene TRBV6-5; no definite D call. Germline V gene lookup returns CDR1 MNHEY and CDR2 SVGAGI. V was trimmed by 5 bases and J by 5 bases, leaving 12 bases between them. The CDR3 runs 13 residues. CDR3 DNA sequence: TGTGCCAGCAGTCCTGACCTAGGGACTGAAGCTTTCTTT. Protein sequence: CASSPDLGTEAFF.

The chain carries TRBV7-9 and TRBJ2-5; D not certain. Germline lookup yields CDR1 SEHNR and CDR2 FQNEAQ (reference sequence). The CDR3 runs to 11 residues. V dropped 2 bases and J dropped 5 bases, with 3 bases sitting between them. The DNA for the CDR3 is TGTGCCAGCAGCTTAATGGAGACCCAGTACTTC. Protein product: CASSLMETQYF.

This chain uses TRBV10-3 with TRBJ1-1; 7 bases are shared with TRBD1. Germline CDR1 is ENHRY and CDR2 is SYGVKD. There are 13 residues in the CDR3. Trimming took 0 bases from V and 9 from J; bases not matched to a gene: 4. The CDR3: CAISESRTGKAFF. The CDR3, as DNA: TGTGCCATCAGTGAGTCAAGGACAGGCAAAGCTTTCTTT.

This chain connects TRBV4-3 to TRBJ2-1; 8 nucleotides align to TRBD2. This CDR3 is built from 15 residues. Trimming cost V 1 base and J 5 bases; bases outside gene matches: 4. CDR1 LGHNA and CDR2 YSLEER come from the germline V gene. The CDR3 DNA reads as TGCGCCAGCAGCCAAGCGGGGGGGCTAAACAATGAGCAGTTCTTC. Protein: CASSQAGGLNNEQFF.

The CDR3 nucleotides are TGTGCCAGCAGCTTCGGCGGAAACACTGAAGCTTTCTTT. The encoded protein is CASSFGGNTEAFF. This sequence joins TRBV7-3 and TRBJ1-1; D unresolved. Germline CDR1 is SGHTA and CDR2 is FQGTGA. The V and J ends lost 3 bases and 2 bases respectively, with 7 bases between them. The CDR3 has 13 residues.